This T cell receptor beta chain was sequenced for a study of glioma-infiltrating T cells after dendritic cell vaccination. The germline V gene has CDR1 ENHRY and CDR2 SYGVKD. The CDR3 sequence is 15 residues long. J lost 0 bases, V lost 10 bases, and 8 bases had no gene match. The immunoSEQ assay amplified TCRB CDR3 from up to about 2 ug DNA. Generated by immunoSEQ multiplex PCR, the TCRdb table keeps only in-frame clones and is missing some. The sample consists of nearly 85,000 clones, about 90% of them appearing once. Selection required adequate fresh-frozen tumor tissue plus more than two years' survival data.

The sequence derives from a human donor with glioblastoma. Sequenced material: blood, taken before dendritic cell vaccination. The gene calls are TRBV10-3 and TRBJ2-1; 8 nucleotides line up with TRBD1. The DNA for the CDR3 is TGTGCCACGCTAGGACAGGGAAGCTCCTACAATGAGCAGTTCTTC. Translated, it gives CATLGQGSSYNEQFF.